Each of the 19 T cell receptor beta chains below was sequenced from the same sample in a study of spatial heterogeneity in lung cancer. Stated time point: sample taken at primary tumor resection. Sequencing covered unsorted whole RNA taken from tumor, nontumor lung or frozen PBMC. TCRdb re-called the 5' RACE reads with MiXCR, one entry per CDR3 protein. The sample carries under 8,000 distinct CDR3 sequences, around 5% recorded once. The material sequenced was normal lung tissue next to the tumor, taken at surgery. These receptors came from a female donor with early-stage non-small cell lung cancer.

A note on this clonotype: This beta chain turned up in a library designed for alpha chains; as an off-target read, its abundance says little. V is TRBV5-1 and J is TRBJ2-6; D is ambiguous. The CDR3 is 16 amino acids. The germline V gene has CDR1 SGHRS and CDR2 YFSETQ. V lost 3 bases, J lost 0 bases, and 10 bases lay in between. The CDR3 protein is CASSSALPSGANVLTF. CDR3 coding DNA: TGCGCCAGCAGCTCGGCGCTGCCCTCTGGGGCCAACGTCCTGACTTTC.

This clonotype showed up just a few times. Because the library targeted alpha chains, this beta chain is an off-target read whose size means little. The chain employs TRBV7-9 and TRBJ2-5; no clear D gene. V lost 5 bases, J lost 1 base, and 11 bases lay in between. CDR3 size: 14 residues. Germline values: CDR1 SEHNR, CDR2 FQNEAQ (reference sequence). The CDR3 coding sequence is TGTGCCAGCAGCGCCGGTGGGTCCCAAGAGACCCAGTACTTC. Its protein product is CASSAGGSQETQYF.

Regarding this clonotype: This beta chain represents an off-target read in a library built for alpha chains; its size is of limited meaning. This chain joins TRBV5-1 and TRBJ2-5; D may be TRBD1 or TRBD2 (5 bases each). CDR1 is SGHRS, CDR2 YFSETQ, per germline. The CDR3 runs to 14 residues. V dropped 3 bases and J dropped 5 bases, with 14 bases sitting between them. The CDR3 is CASSSGQTIETQYF. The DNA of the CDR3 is TGCGCCAGCAGCTCAGGGCAGACTATCGAGACCCAGTACTTC.

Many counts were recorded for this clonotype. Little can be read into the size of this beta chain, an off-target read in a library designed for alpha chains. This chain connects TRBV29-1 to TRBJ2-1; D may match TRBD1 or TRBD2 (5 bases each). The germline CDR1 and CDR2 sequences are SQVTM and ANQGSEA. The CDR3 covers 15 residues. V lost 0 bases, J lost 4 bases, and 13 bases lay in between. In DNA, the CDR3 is TGCAGCGTTGAAGACCGGGACGGAAAATACAATGAGCAGTTCTTC. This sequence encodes CSVEDRDGKYNEQFF.

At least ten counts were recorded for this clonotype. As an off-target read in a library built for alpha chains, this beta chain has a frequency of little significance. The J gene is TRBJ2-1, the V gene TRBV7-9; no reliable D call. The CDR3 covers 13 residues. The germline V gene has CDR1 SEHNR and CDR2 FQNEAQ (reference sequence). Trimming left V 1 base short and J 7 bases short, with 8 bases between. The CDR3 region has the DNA TGTGCCAGCAGCTTAGTCGGAATTAATGAGCAGTTCTTC. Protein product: CASSLVGINEQFF.

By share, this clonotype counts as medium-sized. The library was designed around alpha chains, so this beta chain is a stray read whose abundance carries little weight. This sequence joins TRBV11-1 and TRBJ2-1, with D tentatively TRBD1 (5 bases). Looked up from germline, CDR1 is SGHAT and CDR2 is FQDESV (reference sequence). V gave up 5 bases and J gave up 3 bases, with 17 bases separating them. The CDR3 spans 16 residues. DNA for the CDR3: TGTGCCAGCAGCCCGACGAGGCAGGGCGTCTACAATGAGCAGTTCTTC. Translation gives CASSPTRQGVYNEQFF.

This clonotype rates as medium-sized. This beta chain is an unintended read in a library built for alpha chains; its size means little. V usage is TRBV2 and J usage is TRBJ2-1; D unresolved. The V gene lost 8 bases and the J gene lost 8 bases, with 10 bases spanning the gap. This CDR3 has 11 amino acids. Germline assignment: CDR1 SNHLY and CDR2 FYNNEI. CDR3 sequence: CASWDRYEQFF. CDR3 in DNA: TGTGCCAGCTGGGATAGGTATGAGCAGTTCTTC.

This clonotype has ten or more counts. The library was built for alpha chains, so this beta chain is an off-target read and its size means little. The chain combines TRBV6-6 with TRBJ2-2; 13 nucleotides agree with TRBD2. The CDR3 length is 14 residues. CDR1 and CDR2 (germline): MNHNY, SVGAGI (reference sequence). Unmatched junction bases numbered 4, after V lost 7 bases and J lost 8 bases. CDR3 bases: TGTGCCAGCACCCCGGGACTAGCGGGAGGGGAGCTGTTTTTT. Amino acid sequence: CASTPGLAGGELFF.

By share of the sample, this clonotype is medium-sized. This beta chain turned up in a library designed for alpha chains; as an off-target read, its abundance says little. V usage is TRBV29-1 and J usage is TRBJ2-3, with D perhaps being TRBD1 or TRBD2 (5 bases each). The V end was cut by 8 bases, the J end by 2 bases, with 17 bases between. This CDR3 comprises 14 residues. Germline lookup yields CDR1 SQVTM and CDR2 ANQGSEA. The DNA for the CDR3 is TGCAGCACCCGTGGTGGGGGAAACACAGATACGCAGTATTTT. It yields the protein CSTRGGGNTDTQYF.

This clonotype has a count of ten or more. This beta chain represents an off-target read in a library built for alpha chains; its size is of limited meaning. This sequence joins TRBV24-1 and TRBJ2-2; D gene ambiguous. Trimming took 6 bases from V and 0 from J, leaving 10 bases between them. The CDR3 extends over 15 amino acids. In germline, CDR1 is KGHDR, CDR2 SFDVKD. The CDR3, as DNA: TGTGCCACCAGTATCGGCTGGGCGAACACCGGGGAGCTGTTTTTT. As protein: CATSIGWANTGELFF.

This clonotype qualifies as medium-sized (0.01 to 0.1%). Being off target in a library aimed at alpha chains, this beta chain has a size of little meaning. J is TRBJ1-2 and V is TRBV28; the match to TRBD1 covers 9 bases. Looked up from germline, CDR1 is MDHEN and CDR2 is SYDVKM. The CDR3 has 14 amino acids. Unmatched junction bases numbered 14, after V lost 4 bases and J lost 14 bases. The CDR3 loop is CASSSRATGGASTF. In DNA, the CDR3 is TGTGCCAGCAGTTCACGAGCTACAGGGGGCGCGTCTACCTTC.

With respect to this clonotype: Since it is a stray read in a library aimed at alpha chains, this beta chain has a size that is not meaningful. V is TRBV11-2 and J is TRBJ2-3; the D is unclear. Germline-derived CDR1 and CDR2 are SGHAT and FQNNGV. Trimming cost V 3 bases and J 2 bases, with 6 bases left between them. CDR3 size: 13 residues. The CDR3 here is CASSFSATDTQYF. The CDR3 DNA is TGTGCCAGCAGCTTTTCAGCCACAGATACGCAGTATTTT.

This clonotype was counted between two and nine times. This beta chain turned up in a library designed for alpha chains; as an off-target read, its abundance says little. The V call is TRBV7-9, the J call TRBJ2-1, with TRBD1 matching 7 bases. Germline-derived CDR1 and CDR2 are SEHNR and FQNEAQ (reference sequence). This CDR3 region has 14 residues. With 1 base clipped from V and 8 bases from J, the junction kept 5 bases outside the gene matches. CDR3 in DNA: TGTGCCAGCAGCTTAGTGGACAGGCCACATGAGCAGTTCTTC. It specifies CASSLVDRPHEQFF.

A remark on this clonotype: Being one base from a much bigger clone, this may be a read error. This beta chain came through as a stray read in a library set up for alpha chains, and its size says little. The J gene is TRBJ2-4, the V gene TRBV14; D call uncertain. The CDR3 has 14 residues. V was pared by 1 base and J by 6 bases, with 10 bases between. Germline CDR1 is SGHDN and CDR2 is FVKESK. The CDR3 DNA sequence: TGTGCCAGCAGCCAAGTCGGAGAGCTAAACATTCAGTACTTC. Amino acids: CASSQVGELNIQYF.

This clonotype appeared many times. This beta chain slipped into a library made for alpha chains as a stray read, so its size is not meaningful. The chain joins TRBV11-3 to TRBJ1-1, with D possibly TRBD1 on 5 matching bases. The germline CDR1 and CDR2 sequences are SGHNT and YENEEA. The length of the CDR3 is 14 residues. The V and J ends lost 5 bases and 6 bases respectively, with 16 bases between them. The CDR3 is CASSDRYGDAEAFF. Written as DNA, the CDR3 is TGTGCCAGCAGCGATAGGTACGGGGACGCTGAAGCTTTCTTT.

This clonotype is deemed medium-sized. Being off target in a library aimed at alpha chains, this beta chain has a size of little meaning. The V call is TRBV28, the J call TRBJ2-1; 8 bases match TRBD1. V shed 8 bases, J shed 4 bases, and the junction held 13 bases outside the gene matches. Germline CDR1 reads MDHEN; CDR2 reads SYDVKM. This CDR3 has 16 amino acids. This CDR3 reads CASQGPSGGVYNEQFF. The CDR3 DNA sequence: TGTGCCAGCCAGGGGCCCTCAGGGGGCGTGTACAATGAGCAGTTCTTC.

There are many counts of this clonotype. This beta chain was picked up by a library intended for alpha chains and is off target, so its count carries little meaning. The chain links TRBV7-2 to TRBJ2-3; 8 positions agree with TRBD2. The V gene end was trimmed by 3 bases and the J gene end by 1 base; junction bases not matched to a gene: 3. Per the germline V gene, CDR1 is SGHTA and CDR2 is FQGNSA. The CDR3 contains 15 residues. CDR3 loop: CASSLPTSGTDTQYF. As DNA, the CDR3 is TGTGCCAGCAGCTTGCCGACTAGCGGCACAGATACGCAGTATTTT.

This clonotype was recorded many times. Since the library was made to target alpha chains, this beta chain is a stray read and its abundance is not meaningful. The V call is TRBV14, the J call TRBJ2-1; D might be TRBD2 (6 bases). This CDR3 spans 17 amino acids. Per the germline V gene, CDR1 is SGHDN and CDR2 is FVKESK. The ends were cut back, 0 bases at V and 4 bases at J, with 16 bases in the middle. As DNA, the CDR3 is TGTGCCAGCAGCCAAGATCGCGCGGGACCCCCGTACAATGAGCAGTTCTTC. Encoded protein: CASSQDRAGPPYNEQFF.

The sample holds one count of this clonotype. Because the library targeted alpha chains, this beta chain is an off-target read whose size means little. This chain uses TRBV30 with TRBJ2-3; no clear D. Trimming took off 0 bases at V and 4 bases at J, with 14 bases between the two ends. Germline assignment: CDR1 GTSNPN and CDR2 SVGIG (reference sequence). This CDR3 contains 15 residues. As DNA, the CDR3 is TGTGCCTGGAGTGTACGAGGCCTGGTCGCAGATACGCAGTATTTT. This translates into CAWSVRGLVADTQYF. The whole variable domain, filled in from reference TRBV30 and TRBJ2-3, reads SQTIHQWPATLVQPVGSPLSLECTVEGTSNPNLYWYRQAAGRGLQLLFYSVGIGQISSEVPQNLSASRPQDRQFILSSKKLLLSDSGFYLCAWSVRGLVADTQYFGPGTRLTVL.